A single sample gave rise to the 13 T cell receptor beta chains below, sequenced in a study of T cells in Graves' hyperthyroidism and ophthalmopathy (dated by TCRdb to about 2019). Library generation was performed with multiplex PCR. This sample was sequenced with an Illumina HiSeq 2000. The TCR beta CDR3 regions were amplified from RNA transcripts. The TCR CDR3 was subjected to a first round of RT-PCR using the HTBI primer set and the Qiagen OneStep RT-PCR kit. TCRdb reran the public reads through fastp at Q25 and MiXCR, keeping productive beta chains. All rows with the same CDR3 protein become a single entry with the most common DNA and genes. The sample table lists 490,000 or so distinct CDR3 sequences, roughly 23% of them with a count of one. In total, the top ten clones hold about 53% of the sample. The specimen sequenced was blood. The receptors were gathered from a woman between 70 and 85 years old with Graves' ophthalmopathy.

This clonotype was counted between two and nine times. The rearrangement uses TRBV10-3 and TRBJ2-2, with D perhaps TRBD2 (6 bases). The germline V gene has CDR1 ENHRY and CDR2 SYGVKD. Trimming removed 8 bases from V and 4 bases from J, with 14 bases in between. This CDR3 has 14 residues. The CDR3 DNA reads TGTGCCATCCCAAAAGGAGGGCGCACCGGGGAGCTGTTTTTT. Encoded protein: CAIPKGGRTGELFF.

This clonotype turned up a few times. The chain carries TRBV6-5 and TRBJ2-1; 12 bases map to TRBD2. Germline CDR1 MNHEY, CDR2 SVGAGI. The CDR3 length is 19 residues. V lost 2 bases, J lost 4 bases, and 12 bases stayed unmatched. In DNA, the CDR3 is TGTGCCAGCAGTTACGCTAGCGGGAGGGTAGGGGGTTCGTACAATGAGCAGTTCTTC. Protein product: CASSYASGRVGGSYNEQFF.

The chain links TRBV4-1 to TRBJ1-5; no definite D call. Germline V gene data show CDR1 as MGHRA and CDR2 as YSYEKL. Deletions cut 3 bases from V and 7 bases from J, with 10 bases between. This CDR3 is built from 13 residues. In DNA form, the CDR3 reads TGCGCCAGCAGCCACGTCGGTGAGCAGCCCCAGCATTTT. Protein sequence: CASSHVGEQPQHF.

The chain uses TRBV28 and TRBJ1-2, with D tentatively TRBD1 (6 bases). The V end lost 4 bases, the J end lost 3 bases, and 15 bases lay between the germline ends. The CDR3 spans 15 residues. CDR1 and CDR2 (germline): MDHEN, SYDVKM. The CDR3 sequence is CASSSSGAWDYGYTF. The DNA of the CDR3 is TGTGCCAGCAGTTCCTCGGGGGCGTGGGACTATGGCTACACCTTC.

This chain uses TRBV7-3 with TRBJ1-1; D unclear. The V gene lost 4 bases and the J gene lost 1 base, with 10 bases spanning the gap. The germline CDR1 and CDR2 sequences are SGHTA and FQGTGA. There are 14 residues in the CDR3. The CDR3 reads CASSSHHGNTEAFF. The CDR3 nucleotides read TGTGCCAGCAGCTCCCACCACGGGAACACTGAAGCTTTCTTT.

This clonotype was detected a few times. The gene calls are TRBV11-2 and TRBJ2-1; TRBD2 matches 14 bases. The CDR3 is 15 residues long. Germline V gives CDR1 SGHAT, CDR2 FQNNGV. Unmatched junction bases numbered 5, after V lost 6 bases and J lost 7 bases. CDR3 DNA: TGTGCCAGCAGACGACTAGCGGGAGGGGTTAATGAGCAGTTCTTC. This translates into CASRRLAGGVNEQFF.

Ten or more counts support this clonotype. The chain uses TRBV2 and TRBJ2-1; D uncertain. This CDR3 spans 12 amino acids. V lost 6 bases to trimming and J lost 10 bases, with 13 bases between them. The germline V gene encodes CDR1 SNHLY and CDR2 FYNNEI. CDR3 nucleotide sequence: TGTGCCAGCAGGGTTAGTACCTGGGAGCAGTTCTTC. Translating gives CASRVSTWEQFF.

To note about this clonotype: This may arise from a read error, as a much more abundant clone is one base away. CDR3 nucleotides: TGTGCCAGCAGCAAAGAGGGGGGCCATCAGCCCCAGCGTTTT. This gives the protein CASSKEGGHQPQRF. J is TRBJ1-5 and V is TRBV12-3 or TRBV12-4, with D perhaps TRBD1 (6 bases). The CDR3 runs 14 residues.

There are many counts of this clonotype. The V gene is TRBV7-8, the J gene TRBJ2-6, with D unresolved. From germline, CDR1 is SGHVS and CDR2 FQNEAQ. Between the trimmed V and J ends, which lost 1 base and 0 bases, there was a span of 13 bases. The CDR3 sequence is 18 residues long. CDR3 sequence (DNA): TGTGCCAGCAGCTTAGTTGGGTTAGATCTCTCTGGGGCCAACGTCCTGACTTTC. Protein: CASSLVGLDLSGANVLTF. Combining the CDR3 with reference TRBV7-8 and TRBJ2-6 gives the whole variable domain GAGVSQSPRYKVAKRGQDVALRCDPISGHVSLFWYQQALGQGPEFLTYFQNEAQLDKSGLPSDRFFAERPEGSVSTLKIQRTQQEDSAVYLCASSLVGLDLSGANVLTFGAGSRLTVL.

On this clonotype: This may arise from a read error, as a much more abundant clone is one base away. CDR3: CASSLAEGPHYELYF. As DNA, the CDR3 is TGTGCCAGCAGCTTAGCGGAGGGGCCTCACTACGAGCTGTACTTC. The V call is TRBV7-2, the J call TRBJ2-7; D might be TRBD2 (6 bases). This CDR3 has 15 amino acids. Germline-derived CDR1 and CDR2 are SGHTA and FQGNSA.

This clonotype was observed a handful of times. The chain joins TRBV6-1 to TRBJ2-2, with D tentatively TRBD2 (6 bases). CDR1 and CDR2 from the germline V gene are MNHNS and SASEGT. There are 15 residues in the CDR3. Trimming stripped 7 bases from V and 7 bases from J, with 19 bases between. CDR3 residues: CASKEVGGYGGELFF. CDR3 nucleotides: TGTGCCAGCAAAGAGGTCGGGGGATATGGCGGGGAGCTGTTTTTT.

The chain couples TRBV10-2 to TRBJ1-5; weak D call: TRBD1 (5 bases). The CDR3 is 15 amino acids. Germline V lookup: CDR1 WSHSY, CDR2 SAAADI. Trimming took off 3 bases at V and 0 bases at J, with 9 bases between the two ends. CDR3 DNA sequence: TGCGCCAGCAGTGATCAGAGGGGTAGCAATCAGCCCCAGCATTTT. Protein: CASSDQRGSNQPQHF.

This chain connects TRBV5-5 to TRBJ1-5, with D tentatively TRBD1 (5 bases). This CDR3 spans 13 amino acids. Germline V gene data show CDR1 as SGHKS and CDR2 as YYEKEE (reference sequence). V shed 5 bases and J shed 7 bases, with 13 bases lying between them. CDR3 loop: CASSHLRDQPQHF. In DNA form, the CDR3 reads TGTGCCAGCAGTCATCTCCGGGACCAGCCCCAGCATTTT.